A selection of T cell receptor beta chains follows, all from one sample in a study of Graves' ophthalmopathy and Graves' hyperthyroidism. TCRdb fed the multiplex PCR reads into MiXCR, producing one record per CDR3 protein. The sample lists roughly 1.1 million distinct CDR3 sequences, about two fifths occurring once. The sample taken for sequencing was peripheral blood or thyroid tissue (not recorded which). These receptors came from an adult man with Graves' hyperthyroidism. The CDR3 runs from the conserved cysteine through the conserved F or W. D genes are given only for firm matches. Size tells how often a clone was seen (once, few, many) or the class of an expanded clone, and some rows leave it out.

.,TRBV4-1,few,TRBJ1-1,CASSHTRVGEAFF,TGCGCCAGCAGCCATACACGGGTAGGTGAAGCTTTCTTT
.,TRBV6-2/TRBV6-3,.,TRBJ1-5,CASGIRWQPQHF,TGTGCCAGCGGGATACGCTGGCAGCCCCAGCATTTT
TRBD1,TRBV5-1,few,TRBJ1-4,CASREVYRGRRDEKLFF,TGCGCCAGCAGGGAGGTGTACAGGGGGCGTCGGGATGAAAAACTGTTTTTT
TRBD1,TRBV12-3/TRBV12-4,.,TRBJ1-6,CASSLAADRGSPLHF,TGTGCCAGCAGTTTAGCGGCGGACAGGGGTTCACCCCTCCACTTT
.,TRBV6-5,.,TRBJ1-1,CASSYGPLSVAFF,TGTGCCAGCAGTTACGGGCCTTTAAGCGTAGCTTTCTTT
TRBD1,TRBV7-8,few,TRBJ2-7,CASSGSGTGFYEQYF,TGTGCCAGCAGCGGTTCCGGGACAGGTTTCTACGAGCAGTACTTC
.,TRBV9,once,TRBJ1-1,CASSAHRPGQGNTEAFF,TGTGCCAGCAGCGCACACCGCCCGGGGCAGGGGAACACTGAAGCTTTCTTT
TRBD2,TRBV7-2,.,TRBJ2-2,CASSRGTSTGELFF,TGTGCCAGCAGCCGAGGGACTAGCACCGGGGAGCTGTTTTTT
.,TRBV29-1,many,TRBJ1-4,CSAADPGGNEKLFF,TGCAGCGCTGCGGACCCAGGCGGGAACGAAAAACTGTTTTTT
TRBD1,TRBV29-1,many,TRBJ1-1,CSYRPTGGKGMAFF,TGCAGCTACAGACCGACAGGGGGCAAGGGTATGGCTTTCTTT
.,TRBV7-7,.,TRBJ2-2,CASSLGGRPGELFF,TGTGCCAGCAGCTTAGGGGGGCGACCCGGGGAGCTGTTTTTT
.,TRBV10-3,.,TRBJ2-5,CAMGYGSQETQYF,TGTGCCATGGGGTATGGGAGCCAAGAGACCCAGTACTTC